The clone carrying this T cell receptor (beta chain) was counted a single time. No antigen is known for it. PCR amplification relied on 60 Vbeta primers (plus 13 Jbeta primers). Only in-frame clones appear in the TCRdb table, and some are missing; sequencing was by immunoSEQ multiplex PCR. The sample lists around 65,000 clones, about 80% seen once, with roughly 51% in the top ten. The germline V gene has CDR1 SGHTA and CDR2 FQGNSA. The CDR3 length is 13 residues. The sample originates from a study of cytomegalovirus exposure and HLA in healthy donors. Overall study results and limits: It has been reported that TCR beta sequences accurately predicted the HLA-A and HLA-B alleles of most subjects. In vitro experiments confirmed that a few CMV-associated chains were specific for CMV antigens.

The V call is TRBV7-2, the J call TRBJ2-5, with D possibly matching TRBD1 (5 bases). Matching the DNA end better, TRBJ2-7 makes the J call doubtful. This receptor was obtained from a man in his forties or fifties in good health and CMV-seropositive. Sequencing was done on a sample of PBMCs. The CDR3 bases are TGTGCCAGCAGCCTCAGGGAAGGATACGAGCAGTACTTC. Protein: CASSLREGYEQYF.